The clone carrying this T cell receptor (beta chain) showed up just a few times. Its antigen is undetermined. The data were obtained in a study of cytomegalovirus exposure and HLA in healthy donors. The CDR3 consists of 14 residues. Losses at the gene ends were 3 bases for V and 3 bases for J; bases not matched to a gene: 5. CDR1 and CDR2 (germline): LNHNV, YYDKDF (reference sequence). Study-wide points: High sensitivity and specificity were reportedly achieved when the classifier diagnosed cytomegalovirus status.

Clones were sequenced by immunoSEQ multiplex PCR, and TCRdb holds only the in-frame ones, with some missing. The sample shows over 200,000 clones, around 90% of them seen only once. The sequencing sample was made of PBMCs. The V and J genes are TRBV15 and TRBJ2-7; 7 bases fit TRBD2. The TCR was taken from a woman aged 18 to 35 in good health and CMV-seronegative. The CDR3, as DNA: TGTGCCACCAGCAGGGGGGGGACTTTCTACGAGCAGTACTTC. Residues: CATSRGGTFYEQYF.